Detailed here is one T cell receptor (beta chain). This specimen belongs to a study of cytomegalovirus exposure and HLA in healthy donors. Study overall: Assignment to the Caucasian-associated ancestry cluster applied to approximately 80% of the approximately 390 genotyped donors.

V dropped 4 bases and J dropped 13; count of bases not matched to a gene: 11. The CDR3 runs to 15 residues. From germline, CDR1 is SGDLS and CDR2 YYNGEE. Amplification used 60 Vbeta primers and 13 Jbeta primers. Only in-frame clones appear in the TCRdb table, and some are missing; sequencing was by immunoSEQ multiplex PCR. The sample carries 200,000 to 250,000 clones, 75% to 85% recorded once. The V and J genes are TRBV9 and TRBJ2-1; 13 nucleotides match TRBD2. The sample taken for sequencing was PBMCs. This receptor was obtained from an older woman in good health and CMV-seropositive. The CDR3 nucleotides are TGTGCCAGCAGCTCCTGGACTAGCGGGAGCGCCGACCAGTTCTTC. Residues: CASSSWTSGSADQFF.